The 19 T cell receptor beta chains below come from one sample, sequenced in a study of CD8 T cells in ankylosing spondylitis. MiXCR, run by TCRdb on the 5' RACE reads, gives a single entry per CDR3 protein. The data show 150,000 to 200,000 distinct CDR3 sequences, with approximately 13% seen just once and 9.5% to 11% held by the top ten. The sequencing input was blood, either unsorted or a sorted T cell fraction (not recorded which). These receptor sequences come from a female donor with ankylosing spondylitis or in good health (not recorded which).

In its sample, this clonotype was seen once. This chain links TRBV29-1 with TRBJ1-2; D remains unclear. Germline-derived CDR1 and CDR2 are SQVTM and ANQGSEA. The CDR3 has 13 residues. V was shortened by 5 bases and J by 3 bases, with 13 bases between the two germline ends. This CDR3 is CSVSNGRDYGYTF. For the CDR3, the DNA is TGCAGCGTTTCCAACGGGAGGGACTATGGCTACACCTTC.

This clonotype was picked up a small number of times. The chain is built from TRBV10-3 and TRBJ2-1; 7 bases line up with TRBD2. This CDR3 is 13 amino acids long. J was trimmed by 9 bases and V by 4 bases; bases with no gene match: 6. Germline lookup yields CDR1 ENHRY and CDR2 SYGVKD. Written as DNA, the CDR3 is TGTGCCATCAGTGCAACTAGCGACGGTGAGCAGTTCTTC. Residues: CAISATSDGEQFF.

Concerning this clonotype: A much larger clone is a single base away; this may be a read error. The gene calls are TRBV5-1 and TRBJ1-1, with 7 bases identical to TRBD1. This CDR3 is built from 14 residues. Germline V gives CDR1 SGHRS, CDR2 YFSETQ. This chain's CDR3 is CVSSDRAEGTEAFF. CDR3 sequence (DNA): TGCGTCAGCAGTGACAGGGCGGAGGGCACTGAAGCTTTCTTT.

This clonotype was seen many times. This chain connects TRBV7-2 to TRBJ2-7; D possibly uses TRBD1 or TRBD2 (6 bases each). The germline V gene has CDR1 SGHTA and CDR2 FQGNSA. There are 13 residues in the CDR3. Trimming cost V 1 base and J 12 bases, with 16 bases left between them. CDR3 coding DNA: TGTGCCAGCAGCTTAGGAGATGGGGGGCGCACGTACTTC. It encodes CASSLGDGGRTYF.

This clonotype was found a few times. The CDR3 loop is CASSPEIQETQYF. The CDR3 DNA reads as TGTGCCAGCAGCCCAGAGATTCAAGAGACCCAGTACTTC. The chain combines TRBV7-2 with TRBJ2-5, with D unclear. V was clipped by 5 bases and J by 2 bases, with 9 bases between them. CDR1 is SGHTA and CDR2 is FQGNSA in the germline V gene. This CDR3 is built from 13 residues.

This clonotype was observed at least ten times. CDR3 nucleotides: TGCGCCAGCAGCCCCGGGACAGGTGACAATGAGCAGTTCTTC. Its protein is CASSPGTGDNEQFF. The chain carries TRBV5-1 and TRBJ2-1, with 8 bases lining up with TRBD1. CDR3 length: 14 residues. V trimming: 4 bases; J trimming: 5 bases; junction bases outside the gene matches: 5. Germline values: CDR1 SGHRS, CDR2 YFSETQ.

This clonotype was found many times. The chain joins TRBV12-3 or TRBV12-4 to TRBJ2-7; 11 bases agree with TRBD1. V gave up 5 bases and J gave up 3 bases; unmatched junction bases: 3. The CDR3 extends over 14 amino acids. This CDR3 reads CASSGQGAFYEQYF. The CDR3 coding sequence is TGTGCCAGCAGTGGACAGGGGGCCTTCTACGAGCAGTACTTC.

This chain links TRBV11-3 with TRBJ2-3; D perhaps matches TRBD2 (5 bases). V was trimmed by 4 bases and J by 8 bases, leaving 13 bases between them. The germline CDR1 and CDR2 sequences are SGHNT and YENEEA. CDR3 length: 13 amino acids. The CDR3 loop reads CASSSERWGTQYF. In DNA form, the CDR3 reads TGTGCCAGCAGCTCCGAGCGGTGGGGTACGCAGTATTTT.

This clonotype was counted only a few times. This chain links TRBV7-2 with TRBJ2-7; D might be TRBD2 (6 bases). CDR1 and CDR2 from the germline V gene are SGHTA and FQGNSA. Trimming took off 6 bases at V and 0 bases at J, with 12 bases between the two ends. The CDR3 is 14 amino acids. Here the CDR3 reads CASSWDSLSYEQYF. The CDR3 region has the DNA TGTGCCAGCAGTTGGGACTCACTCTCCTACGAGCAGTACTTC.

This clonotype was observed a handful of times. The chain's CDR3 is CSARESAASHREQFF. The CDR3 DNA reads as TGCAGTGCTAGAGAGTCTGCGGCTAGCCACCGTGAGCAGTTCTTC. This chain uses TRBV20-1 with TRBJ2-1, with D perhaps TRBD2 (5 bases). Germline V gene sequence: CDR1 DFQATT, CDR2 SNEGSKA (reference sequence). Trimming cost V 0 bases and J 9 bases, with 18 bases left between them. The CDR3 runs to 15 residues.

Many counts were recorded for this clonotype. The gene calls are TRBV29-1 and TRBJ2-7, with 9 bases fitting TRBD1. Germline V gene lookup returns CDR1 SQVTM and CDR2 ANQGSEA. CDR3 length: 12 amino acids. V shed 8 bases, J shed 7 bases, and the junction held 9 bases outside the gene matches. The CDR3 region is CSTRDRVSEQYF. For the CDR3, the DNA is TGCAGCACTCGGGACAGGGTGTCTGAGCAGTACTTC.

The sample holds many counts of this clonotype. The genes are TRBV7-2 and TRBJ2-7; D perhaps matches TRBD1 (5 bases). V gave up 6 bases and J gave up 0 bases, with 12 bases separating them. CDR1 is SGHTA, CDR2 FQGNSA, per germline. This CDR3 spans 14 amino acids. The CDR3 DNA sequence: TGTGCCAGCAGTCACCAGGACACCTCCTACGAGCAGTACTTC. As protein: CASSHQDTSYEQYF.

This clonotype was counted at least ten times. The chain is built from TRBV25-1 and TRBJ1-2, with 10 bases lining up with TRBD1. This CDR3 contains 14 residues. V lost 0 bases to trimming and J lost 6 bases; unmatched junction nucleotides: 1. CDR1 MGHDK and CDR2 SYGVNS come from the germline V gene. CDR3 bases: TGTGCCAGCAGTGAATACGGGACAGGGGATGGCTACACCTTC. It codes for CASSEYGTGDGYTF.

This clonotype was observed a handful of times. J is TRBJ1-2 and V is TRBV28; 7 bases map to TRBD1. Germline loops: CDR1 MDHEN, CDR2 SYDVKM. V shed 8 bases, J shed 2 bases, and the junction held 8 bases outside the gene matches. The CDR3 has 14 residues. The chain's CDR3 is CASLRAGQNYGYTF. DNA for the CDR3: TGTGCCAGCTTAAGGGCGGGACAGAACTATGGCTACACCTTC.

This clonotype occurred a few times. The CDR3 DNA sequence: TGTGCCAGCAGCTTCCAGGGATTCATGAACACTGAAGCTTTCTTT. It is translated as CASSFQGFMNTEAFF. The V call is TRBV7-2, the J call TRBJ1-1; D is perhaps TRBD1 (5 bases). Between the trimmed V and J ends, which lost 3 bases and 0 bases, there was a span of 11 bases. Per germline, CDR1 SGHTA and CDR2 FQGNSA. This CDR3 has 15 residues.

This clonotype has a count of ten or more. The chain couples TRBV24-1 to TRBJ2-1; D possibly uses TRBD1 or TRBD2 (7 bases each). Germline lookup yields CDR1 KGHDR and CDR2 SFDVKD. The V and J ends lost 6 bases and 10 bases respectively, with 12 bases between them. The CDR3 extends over 12 amino acids. CDR3 region: CATSREDREQFF. The CDR3 nucleotides read TGTGCCACCAGTCGGGAGGACAGGGAGCAGTTCTTC.

The table lists this clonotype with a few counts. V gene TRBV24-1 combines with J gene TRBJ2-5; 10 bases line up with TRBD2. The germline V gene has CDR1 KGHDR and CDR2 SFDVKD. The length of the CDR3 is 13 residues. Trimming at V came to 9 bases and at J to 5 bases, leaving 5 bases not matched to a gene. The CDR3 here is CATRAGGMETQYF. The CDR3 DNA reads TGTGCCACCCGAGCGGGAGGGATGGAGACCCAGTACTTC.

DNA of the CDR3: TGCGCCAGCAGCACCACAGGGGGAGGATCCAAAAACATTCAGTACTTC. Its translation: CASSTTGGGSKNIQYF. The chain has TRBV5-1 and TRBJ2-4; 8 nucleotides match TRBD1. CDR1 SGHRS and CDR2 YFSETQ come from the germline V gene. V lost 4 bases, J lost 2 bases, and 8 bases stayed unmatched. The CDR3 totals 16 residues.

The gene calls are TRBV7-2 and TRBJ2-2; D unresolved. V lost 1 base and J lost 2, with 11 bases in between. Germline values: CDR1 SGHTA, CDR2 FQGNSA. This CDR3 has 16 amino acids. The CDR3 loop reads CASSLVPPRNTGELFF. CDR3 nucleotide sequence: TGTGCCAGCAGCTTAGTGCCACCGAGAAACACCGGGGAGCTGTTTTTT.